This record concerns one T cell receptor beta chain sequence. V gave up 2 bases and J gave up 5 bases, with 12 bases separating them. Germline V gene sequence: CDR1 MNHEY, CDR2 SMNVEV (reference sequence). The CDR3 length is 14 residues. The assay was immunoSEQ multiplex PCR, and TCRdb's table has in-frame clones only and misses some. The sample carries 260,000 or so clones, roughly 80% recorded once. The sample belongs to a study of blood T cell repertoires in COVID-19. Whole-study context: The samples span acute and convalescent COVID-19 from the United States, Italy and Spain.

The sample taken for sequencing was peripheral blood. The receptor's source is a woman in her sixties or seventies with acute or convalescent COVID-19. The genes are TRBV27 and TRBJ1-1; D possibly corresponds to TRBD1 (5 bases). The CDR3 loop reads CASSLGAHRTEAFF. The CDR3 DNA reads TGTGCCAGCAGTTTAGGGGCGCATCGGACTGAAGCTTTCTTT.